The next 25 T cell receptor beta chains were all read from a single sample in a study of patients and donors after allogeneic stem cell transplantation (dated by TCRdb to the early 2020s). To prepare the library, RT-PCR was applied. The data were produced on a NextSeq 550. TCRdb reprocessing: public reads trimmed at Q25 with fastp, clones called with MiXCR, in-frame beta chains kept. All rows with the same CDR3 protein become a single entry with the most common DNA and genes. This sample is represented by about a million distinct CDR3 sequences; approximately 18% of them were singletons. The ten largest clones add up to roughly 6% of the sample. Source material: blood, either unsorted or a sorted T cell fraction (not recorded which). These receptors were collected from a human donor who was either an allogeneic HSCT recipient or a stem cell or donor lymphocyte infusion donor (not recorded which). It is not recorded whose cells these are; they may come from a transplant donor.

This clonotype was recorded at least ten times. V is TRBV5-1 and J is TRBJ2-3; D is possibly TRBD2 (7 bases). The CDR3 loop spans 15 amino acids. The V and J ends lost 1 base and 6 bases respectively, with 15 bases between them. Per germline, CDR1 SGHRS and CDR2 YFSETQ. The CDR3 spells CASSLRSGGADTQYF. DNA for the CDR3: TGCGCCAGCAGCTTGAGATCGGGGGGCGCGGATACGCAGTATTTT.

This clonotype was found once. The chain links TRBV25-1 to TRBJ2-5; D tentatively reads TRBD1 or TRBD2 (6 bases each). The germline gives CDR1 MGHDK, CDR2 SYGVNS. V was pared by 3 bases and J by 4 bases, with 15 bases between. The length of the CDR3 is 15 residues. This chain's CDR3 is CASSEIGGGTETQYF. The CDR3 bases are TGTGCCAGCAGTGAGATAGGAGGGGGGACAGAGACCCAGTACTTC.

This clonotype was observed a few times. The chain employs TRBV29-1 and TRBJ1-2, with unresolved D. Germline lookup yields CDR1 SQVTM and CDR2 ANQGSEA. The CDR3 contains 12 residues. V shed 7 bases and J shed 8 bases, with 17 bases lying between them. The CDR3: CSAKNGLGGYTF. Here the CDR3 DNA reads TGCAGCGCCAAAAACGGACTAGGAGGCTACACCTTC.

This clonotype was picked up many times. The CDR3 is CASSYSKSGESYNEQFF. The DNA of the CDR3 is TGTGCCAGCAGTTACTCGAAGTCCGGGGAGTCCTACAATGAGCAGTTCTTC. The chain joins TRBV6-5 to TRBJ2-1, with a tentative D call TRBD2 (5 bases). Trimming shortened V by 0 bases and J by 1 base, and 13 bases separated the two germline ends. Germline lookup yields CDR1 MNHEY and CDR2 SVGAGI. The length of the CDR3 is 17 residues.

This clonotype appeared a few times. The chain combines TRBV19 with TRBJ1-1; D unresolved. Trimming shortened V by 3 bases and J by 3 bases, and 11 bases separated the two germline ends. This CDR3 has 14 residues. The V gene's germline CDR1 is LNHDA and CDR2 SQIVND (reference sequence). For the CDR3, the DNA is TGTGCCAGTAGTATCACCGGGAAGGACACTGAAGCTTTCTTT. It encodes CASSITGKDTEAFF.

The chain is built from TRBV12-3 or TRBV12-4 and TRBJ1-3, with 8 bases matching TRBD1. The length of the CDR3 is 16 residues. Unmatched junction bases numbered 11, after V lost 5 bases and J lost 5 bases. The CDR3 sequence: CASSIGQGRVRNTIYF. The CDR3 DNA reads TGTGCCAGCAGTATAGGACAGGGCCGGGTGAGAAACACCATATATTTT.

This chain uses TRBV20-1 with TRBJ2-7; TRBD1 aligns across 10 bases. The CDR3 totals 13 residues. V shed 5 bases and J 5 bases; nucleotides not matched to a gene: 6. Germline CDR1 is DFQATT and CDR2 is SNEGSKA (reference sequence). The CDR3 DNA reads TGCAGTGCTGGCCGACAGGGGGCCGACGAGCAGTACTTC. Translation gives CSAGRQGADEQYF.

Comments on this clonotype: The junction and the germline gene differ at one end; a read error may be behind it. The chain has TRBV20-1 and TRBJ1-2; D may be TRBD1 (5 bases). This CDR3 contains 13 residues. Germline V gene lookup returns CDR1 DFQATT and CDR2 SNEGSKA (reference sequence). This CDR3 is CSAVEGTNYGYTF. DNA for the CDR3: TGCAGTGCCGTCGAGGGGACTAATTATGGCTACACCTTC.

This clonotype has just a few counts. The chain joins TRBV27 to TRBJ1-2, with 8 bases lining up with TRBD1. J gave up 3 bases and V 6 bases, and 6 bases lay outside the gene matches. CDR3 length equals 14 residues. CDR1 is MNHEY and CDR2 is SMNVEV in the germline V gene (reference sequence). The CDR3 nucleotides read TGTGCCAGCAGCAGAGGACAGGGTGACTATGGCTACACCTTC. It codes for CASSRGQGDYGYTF.

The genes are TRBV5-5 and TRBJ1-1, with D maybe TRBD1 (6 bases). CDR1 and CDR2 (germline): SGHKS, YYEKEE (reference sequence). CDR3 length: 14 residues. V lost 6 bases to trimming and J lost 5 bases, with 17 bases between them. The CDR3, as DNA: TGTGCCAGCAACGATTGGACAGTAAGGACTGAAGCTTTCTTT. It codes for CASNDWTVRTEAFF.

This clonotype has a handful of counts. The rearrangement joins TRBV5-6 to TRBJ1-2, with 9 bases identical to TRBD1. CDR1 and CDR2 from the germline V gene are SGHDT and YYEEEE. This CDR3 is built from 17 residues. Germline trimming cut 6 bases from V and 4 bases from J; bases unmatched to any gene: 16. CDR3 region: CASTTRPGTGTFYGYTF. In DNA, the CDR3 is TGTGCCAGCACCACACGTCCCGGGACAGGGACTTTCTATGGCTACACCTTC.

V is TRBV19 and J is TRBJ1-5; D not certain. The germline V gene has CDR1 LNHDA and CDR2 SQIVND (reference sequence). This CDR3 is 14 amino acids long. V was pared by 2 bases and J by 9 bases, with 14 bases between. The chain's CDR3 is CASSIRPPGGPQHF. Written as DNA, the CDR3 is TGTGCCAGTAGTATAAGGCCACCCGGAGGGCCCCAGCATTTT.

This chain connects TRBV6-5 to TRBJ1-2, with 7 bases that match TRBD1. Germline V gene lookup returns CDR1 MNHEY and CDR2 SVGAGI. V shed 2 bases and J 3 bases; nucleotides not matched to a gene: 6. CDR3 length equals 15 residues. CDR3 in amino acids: CASSYEGATYYGYTF. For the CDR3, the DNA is TGTGCCAGCAGTTACGAGGGGGCCACCTACTATGGCTACACCTTC.

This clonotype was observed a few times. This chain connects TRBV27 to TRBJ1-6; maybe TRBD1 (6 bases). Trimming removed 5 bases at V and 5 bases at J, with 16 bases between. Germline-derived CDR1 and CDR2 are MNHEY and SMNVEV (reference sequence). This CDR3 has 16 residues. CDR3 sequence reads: CASSPGAGYHNSPLHF. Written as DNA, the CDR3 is TGTGCCAGCAGTCCAGGGGCCGGGTATCATAATTCACCCCTCCACTTT.

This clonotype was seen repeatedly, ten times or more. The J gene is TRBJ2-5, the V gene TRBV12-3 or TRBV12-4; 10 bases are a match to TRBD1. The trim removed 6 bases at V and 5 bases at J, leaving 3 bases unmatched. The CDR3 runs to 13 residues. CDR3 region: CASSDRGLETQYF. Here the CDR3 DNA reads TGTGCCAGCAGCGACAGGGGGCTGGAGACCCAGTACTTC.

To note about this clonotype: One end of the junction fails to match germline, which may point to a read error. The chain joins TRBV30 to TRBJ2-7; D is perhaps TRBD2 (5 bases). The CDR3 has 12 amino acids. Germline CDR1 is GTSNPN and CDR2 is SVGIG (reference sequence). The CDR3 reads CAWGTEDPSLSF. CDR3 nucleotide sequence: TGTGCCTGGGGAACGGAGGACCCCAGTCTGAGCTTC. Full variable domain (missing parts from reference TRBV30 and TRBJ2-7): SQTIHQWPATLVQPVGSPLSLECTVEGTSNPNLYWYRQAAGRGLQLLFYSVGIGQISSEVPQNLSASRPQDRQFILSSKKLLLSDSGFYLCAWGTEDPSLSFGPGTRLTVT.

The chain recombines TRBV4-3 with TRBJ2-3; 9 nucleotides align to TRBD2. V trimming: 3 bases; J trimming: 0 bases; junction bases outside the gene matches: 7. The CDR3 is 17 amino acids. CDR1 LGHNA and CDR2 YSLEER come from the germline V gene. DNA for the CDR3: TGCGCCAGCAGCCATCGCCTAGCGGGGAGTAGCACAGATACGCAGTATTTT. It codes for CASSHRLAGSSTDTQYF.

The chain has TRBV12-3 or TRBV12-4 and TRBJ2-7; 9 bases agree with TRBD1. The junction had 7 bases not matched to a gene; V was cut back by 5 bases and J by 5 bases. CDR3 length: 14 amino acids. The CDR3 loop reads CASSNRQGVDEQYF. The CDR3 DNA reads TGTGCCAGCAGTAATAGACAGGGGGTCGACGAGCAGTACTTC.

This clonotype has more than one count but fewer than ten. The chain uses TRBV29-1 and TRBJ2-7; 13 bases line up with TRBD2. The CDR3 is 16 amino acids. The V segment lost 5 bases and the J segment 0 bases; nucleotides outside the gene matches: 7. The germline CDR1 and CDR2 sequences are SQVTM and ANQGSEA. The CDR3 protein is CSVQGTSGASSYEQYF. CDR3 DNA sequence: TGCAGCGTTCAAGGGACTAGCGGGGCGAGCTCCTACGAGCAGTACTTC.

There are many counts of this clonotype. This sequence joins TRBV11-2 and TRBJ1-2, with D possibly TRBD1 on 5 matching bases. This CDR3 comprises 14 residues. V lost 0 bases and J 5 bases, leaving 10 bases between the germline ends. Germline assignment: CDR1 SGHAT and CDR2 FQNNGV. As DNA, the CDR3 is TGTGCCAGCAGCTTAGACGGGGCGGCTTATGGCTACACCTTC. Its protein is CASSLDGAAYGYTF.

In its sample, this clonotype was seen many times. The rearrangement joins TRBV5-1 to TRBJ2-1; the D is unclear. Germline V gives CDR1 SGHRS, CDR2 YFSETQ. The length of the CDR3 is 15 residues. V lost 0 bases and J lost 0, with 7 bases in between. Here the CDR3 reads CASSLAVSSYNEQFF. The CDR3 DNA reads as TGCGCCAGCAGCTTGGCGGTGAGCTCCTACAATGAGCAGTTCTTC.

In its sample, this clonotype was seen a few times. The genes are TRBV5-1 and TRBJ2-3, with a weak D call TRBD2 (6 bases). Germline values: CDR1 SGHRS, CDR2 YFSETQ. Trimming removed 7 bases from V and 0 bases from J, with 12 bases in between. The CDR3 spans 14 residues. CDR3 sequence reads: CASYSGLSTDTQYF. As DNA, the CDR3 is TGCGCCAGCTATAGCGGACTCAGCACAGATACGCAGTATTTT.

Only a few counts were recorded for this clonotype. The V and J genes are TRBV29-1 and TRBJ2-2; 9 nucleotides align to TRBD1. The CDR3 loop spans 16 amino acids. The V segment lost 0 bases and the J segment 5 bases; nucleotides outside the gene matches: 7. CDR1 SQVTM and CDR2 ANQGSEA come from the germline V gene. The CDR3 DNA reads TGCAGCGTTGAAGATGGCGGGACAGGGAGAACCGGGGAGCTGTTTTTT. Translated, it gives CSVEDGGTGRTGELFF.

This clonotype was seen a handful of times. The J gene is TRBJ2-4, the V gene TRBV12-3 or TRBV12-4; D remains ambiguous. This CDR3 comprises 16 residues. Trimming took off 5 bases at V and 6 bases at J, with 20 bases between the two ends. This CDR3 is CASSPLGGPLGNIQYF. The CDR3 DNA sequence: TGTGCCAGCAGTCCGCTTGGCGGCCCTCTGGGAAACATTCAGTACTTC.

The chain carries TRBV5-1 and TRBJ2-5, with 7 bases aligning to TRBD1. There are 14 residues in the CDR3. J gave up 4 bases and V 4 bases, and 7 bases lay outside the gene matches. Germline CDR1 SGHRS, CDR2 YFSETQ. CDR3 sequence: CASSPGTVGETQYF. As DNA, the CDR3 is TGCGCCAGCAGCCCCGGGACAGTGGGAGAGACCCAGTACTTC.